This section outlines one TCR beta chain sequence together with its context. The antigen this receptor binds is unknown. It has no much larger one-base neighbor in the sample; base qualities were not kept. Libraries were built with the immunoSEQ multiplex PCR assay. For the multiplex PCR, a mixture combining 60 forward primers for TCR Vbeta segments and 13 reverse primers for TCR Jbeta segments was used. The CDR3 region of rearranged TCR beta genes was amplified from genomic DNA with a multiplex PCR assay. The Illumina HiSeq System was used to sequence the amplified TCR beta libraries as 87-base-pair reads. In the authors' own workflow: Across the 500 to 700 repertoires, a later analysis counted tens of millions of unique TCR beta chains, some 11 million of which were shared by at least two donors. Raw reads were error-corrected and collapsed into unique sequences with a nearest-neighbor algorithm that merged closely related sequences to remove PCR and sequencing errors. To assign V, D and J gene segments, CDR3 sequences were aligned to IMGT reference sequences. For a sequence to be retained, at least a six-nucleotide match to both a V gene segment and a J gene segment was required. Rearrangements were called productive when the CDR3 lacked stop codons and stayed in frame with V and J; all others were non-productive. Following IMGT convention, CDR3 was defined as the stretch from the second conserved V-encoded cysteine up to the conserved J-encoded phenylalanine. The earlier analysis of about 610 of the donors excluded sequences that lacked an unambiguous match to a single V gene segment. An earlier analysis of a few hundred of the donors called V segments functional above 56.7% productive rearrangements and segregating when the between-donor standard deviation exceeded 5%. A statistical classification framework was built to diagnose cytomegalovirus status from the catalog of TCR beta chain sequences. V and J gene assignment, in a later analysis, came from comparing TCR nucleotide sequences with IMGT/GENE-DB human TR gene sequences. A later analysis assigned CDR3 sequences and most-parsimonious VDJ recombination scenarios with the TCRdist pipeline. A later analysis defined each TCR beta chain by its CDR3 amino acid sequence plus V-gene family, and excluded reads lacking a unique V-gene family. As a way to deal with suspected cross-contamination and a sequencing artifact, a later analysis dropped 640 or so nucleotide sequences that were highly shared and had low generation probability. A later analysis calculated a clonal expansion index for each public chain from normalized within-repertoire ranks of inferred template counts. In a later analysis, generation probabilities were computed with a VDJ recombination model fitted to out-of-frame rearrangements, and the resulting probabilities were checked against IGoR. A later analysis scored TCR-TCR, TCR-HLA and TCR-CMV co-occurrence with hypergeometric tests, applying a repertoire-size bias correction to TCR pairs. In a later analysis, false discovery rates were estimated by permuting HLA or CMV assignments 20 times. In a later analysis, co-occurring TCRs were grouped using DBSCAN, with TCRdist sequence similarity added in when clustering inside HLA-allele-positive subsets. For co-occurrence clustering, repertoires with fewer than 30,000 or more than 120,000 public chains were excluded, along with several repertoires with anomalous nucleotide sharing. The immuneACCESS repertoire file appears here via TCRdb, limited to in-frame rearrangements. These files lack a portion of the clones; in checked studies, under half of the deficit traces to unresolved V genes, and the cause of the others is not known. Clone size and V and J calls were adopted from that table, with D and trimming inferred from the DNA. The sample includes tens of thousands of clones, with about 79% observed a single time. The ten largest make up roughly 3.8% of the sample.

The entry originates in a study of cytomegalovirus exposure and HLA in healthy donors (TCRdb year 2017). Notes on the research overall: According to an earlier analysis of 587 of the donors, about 170 million T cells yielded 120 million or so unique TCR beta sequences and about 300 Gb of sequence data. Among the roughly 390 genotyped donors, around 81% belonged to the genetic ancestry cluster associated with self-reported Caucasian donors. The number of donors typed differed by locus, with about 629-630 for A, B, C, DRB1 and DQB1, 522 for DQA1, over 600 for DPA1, and approximately 470 for DPB1. About five DR-DQ haplotypes were handled as single units for association and clustering because linkage in the cohort was strong. Among about 360 genotyped donors of the cohort, an average of roughly 240,000 unique TCR beta nucleotide sequences were sequenced per donor, around 20% of them non-productive. Class I and class II HLA loci were covered by the typing at four-digit resolution. A later analysis re-analyzed previously published TCR beta repertoires from 600 to 850 donors and added high-resolution HLA genotyping to study TCR occurrence patterns. To predict cytomegalovirus infection status, the study brought together high-throughput TCR immunosequencing, statistical association of individual TCRs with disease status, and machine learning. Rather than using new phenotypic data, the later analysis identified candidate immune exposures from TCR beta sequences and from how often those sequences occurred across donors. Roughly 300 gigabases of sequencing data and roughly 90 million unique TCR sequences were included in an early release covering about 600 HLA-typed donors. The study aimed to test whether signatures of past pathogen exposure could be identified by cataloging public T cell receptors. The study used immunosequencing to profile the T cell repertoires of approximately 650 subjects and linked those repertoires to cytomegalovirus serostatus. Donor age, sex, ethnicity and CMV serostatus were collected together with the repertoire data. An earlier analysis of approximately 500 of the donors applied high-throughput TCR beta sequencing to assess whether each TCR beta V gene segment acted as functional or pseudogenic. Every discovery cohort repertoire had been produced on one sequencing platform. Genome-wide SNP genotypes for about 65% of the roughly 700 donors were used in a later genetic analysis, which treated that subset as a discovery cohort. In addition to the first cohort of approximately 670 subjects, a separate validation cohort of 120 different subjects was used.

On the study overall, not on this receptor specifically: According to a later analysis, parvovirus B19, influenza, CMV and Epstein-Barr virus appeared linked to several top co-occurrence clusters. Presence/absence analyses assumed roughly uniform sequencing depth across donors, an assumption that may not hold. According to a later analysis, most CMV-associated TCR beta chains appeared to be HLA-restricted, and the HLA associations seemed to be driven largely by CMV exposure. A later genetic analysis reported fewer N-insertions in productive TCRs among donors in an Asian-associated ancestry cluster than the roughly 700-donor mean. An earlier analysis of 587 of the donors showed that most TCR beta V segments appeared in productive rearrangements either about 87% or about 30% of the time, which broadly matched IMGT annotations. Roughly 17 rarely observed V segments, including chromosome 9 orphons, were excluded from the earlier analysis of approximately 600 of the donors because counts were too low. Because some donors lacked HLA typing at each locus, the association tests relied only on the typed subset. The cohort was sequenced for TCR beta chains only, and without alpha or paired-chain data the features that could be detected were limited. Most TCR sequences were observed very rarely across donors, whereas some public TCRs were present in many individuals. Linkage disequilibrium might explain the correlated functional status among segregating V segments, but an unknown experimental factor could not be excluded. At a false discovery rate of 0.05, a later analysis linked 16,951 TCR beta sequences to specific HLA alleles. A further reported finding was that TCR beta sequences accurately predicted the HLA-A and HLA-B alleles for most subjects in the first cohort. Some IMGT-functional V segments, including TRBV6-2 and TRBV6-3, could not be distinguished by the 87-base-pair reads and were therefore excluded. A group of highly shared sequence variants was considered likely to be a technical artifact of the sequencing pipeline. In the study, 150 to 200 TCR beta chains were listed as associated with cytomegalovirus. A few of the identified cytomegalovirus-associated TCR beta chains were confirmed in vitro to be specific for cytomegalovirus antigens. The only immune exposure information available for the cohort was CMV serostatus. In a later analysis, HLA-associated TCR beta chains were found to be more clonally expanded and to have lower generation probabilities than equally common non-associated chains. A later analysis found that TCR association rates varied across HLA loci, with DRB1 alleles showing the most associated TCRs and HLA-C alleles the fewest. Strong co-occurrence of HLA alleles, especially DR and DQ, made assigning TCR associations to individual alleles difficult. The authors suggested that the approach could potentially be extended to other disease states and immunological phenotypes. In both the original and validation cohorts, the classifier was reported to diagnose cytomegalovirus status with high specificity and sensitivity. V-gene and J-gene trimming of TCR beta chains was associated with a missense DCLRE1C variant in a later genetic analysis, and the association was replicated in an independent cohort.

CDR1 is given as LNHDA and CDR2 as SQIVND, both from the germline V gene (reference sequence). Spanning cysteine to phenylalanine, the CDR3 consists of 15 amino acids. CDR3 DNA is the only sequence kept; it has 45 bases, read in frame from the first base. The V and J ends are trimmed by 5 bases and 4 bases, leaving 15 bases between them. The cohort consisted of fewer than 700 healthy bone marrow donors. At the time of sampling, all cohort members were nominally healthy, though unrecorded immune exposures were likely present. The donor tested CMV seronegative, placing the donor among the 300 to 400 seronegative members of the cohort. Every donor gave a peripheral blood sample, and the peripheral blood mononuclear cells from that sample were used for TCR beta sequencing. Genomic DNA was extracted from the blood cell samples with the Qiagen DNeasy Blood Extraction Kit.

This clonotype originated in a middle-aged man in good health and CMV-seronegative. Sequencing was carried out using PBMCs. The V and J segments used are TRBV19 and TRBJ2-1; TRBD2 is a possible D gene, resting on 5 matching bases. The CDR3 amino acid sequence is: CASSVVLADYNEQFF. The DNA sequence is TGTGCCAGTAGTGTTGTTCTAGCAGATTACAATGAGCAGTTCTTC. Reference TRBV19 and TRBJ2-1 genes cover what lies past the CDR3, so the full variable domain is DGGITQSPKYLFRKEGQNVTLSCEQNLNHDAMYWYRQDPGQGLRLIYYSQIVNDFQKGDIAEGYSVSREKKESFPLTVTSAQKNPTAFYLCASSVVLADYNEQFFGPGTRLTVL.